What follows describes a single T cell receptor beta chain. Its antigen is still unknown. The data derive from a study of chemoradiotherapy in HPV16-positive cancers. In the study overall: A couple of HPV16-positive patients' cells yielded candidate HPV-specific clones and common motifs.

Study conclusions and caveats: Candidate HPV-specific clones and E7-related TCR motifs grew in tumor during treatment.

The CDR3 contains 14 residues. The V gene end was trimmed by 2 bases and the J gene end by 9 bases; junction bases not matched to a gene: 7. Germline lookup yields CDR1 GTSNPN and CDR2 SVGIG (reference sequence). Repertoires were generated with immunoSEQ multiplex PCR, while TCRdb's copy carries only in-frame clones and drops some. The top ten clones hold under 4.5% of a sample with around 62,000 clones, roughly 90% of them seen once. The sample in question was blood, obtained from a patient who underwent chemoradiotherapy. The rearrangement joins TRBV30 to TRBJ1-5, with 10 bases lining up with TRBD1. The sequence was collected from a human donor with HPV-associated anogenital cancer. This chain's CDR3 is CAWSTKTGGRPQHF. The CDR3, as DNA: TGTGCCTGGAGTACCAAGACAGGGGGCCGGCCCCAGCATTTT. The full variable domain, completed using reference TRBV30 and TRBJ1-5, is SQTIHQWPATLVQPVGSPLSLECTVEGTSNPNLYWYRQAAGRGLQLLFYSVGIGQISSEVPQNLSASRPQDRQFILSSKKLLLSDSGFYLCAWSTKTGGRPQHFGDGTRLSIL.